The 26 T cell receptor beta chains below all came from one sample that was sequenced in a study of CD4+ T cells in melanoma. Sequenced by immunoSEQ multiplex PCR; TCRdb stores in-frame clones only, minus some. Counted here are around 13,000 clones, over 60% occurring once; the ten biggest clones make up around 16%. The sample taken for sequencing was cells from a culture (not recorded whether cultured in vitro). The source is a human donor with melanoma.

This clone is classed as medium-sized (0.01 to 0.1%). The gene calls are TRBV19 and TRBJ1-2; D may be TRBD1 (5 bases). Germline V CDR1 and CDR2: LNHDA, SQIVND (reference sequence). The CDR3 is 15 residues long. Trimming took 0 bases from V and 4 from J, leaving 12 bases between them. The CDR3 is CASSIDGAGPYGYTF. Here the CDR3 DNA reads TGTGCCAGTAGTATAGACGGCGCGGGGCCCTATGGCTACACCTTC.

The CDR3 nucleotides are TGTGCCTGGGGAGGGAGAGACCACCTGCCCCCCGTCTATGGCTACACCTTC. Its translation: CAWGGRDHLPPVYGYTF. The chain is built from TRBV30 and TRBJ1-2; no firm D call. Germline V gene data show CDR1 as GTSNPN and CDR2 as SVGIG (reference sequence). CDR3 size: 17 residues. Trimming pared 5 bases from V and 4 bases from J, leaving 26 bases between.

Sample share makes this clone medium-sized. This rearrangement joins TRBV18 to TRBJ2-2; 9 bases match TRBD1. The trim removed 2 bases at V and 4 bases at J, leaving 5 bases unmatched. The germline V gene has CDR1 KGHSH and CDR2 LQKENI. The CDR3 has 16 amino acids. The DNA for the CDR3 is TGTGCCAGCTCACCAGCGGGACAGGGCTCCACCGGGGAGCTGTTTTTT. It specifies CASSPAGQGSTGELFF.

The chain links TRBV30 to TRBJ2-5, with D tentatively TRBD1 (5 bases). V lost 1 base to trimming and J lost 4 bases, with 10 bases between them. Germline lookup yields CDR1 GTSNPN and CDR2 SVGIG (reference sequence). The CDR3 loop spans 13 amino acids. In DNA form, the CDR3 reads TGTGCCTGGAGTGGAGCAAGGGGAGAGACCCAGTACTTC. Translation gives CAWSGARGETQYF.

The gene calls are TRBV6-1 and TRBJ2-3, with 9 nucleotides matching TRBD2. Germline V gene sequence: CDR1 MNHNS, CDR2 SASEGT. Trimming took 2 bases from V and 2 from J; bases not matched to a gene: 8. CDR3 length: 17 residues. CDR3 protein: CASSERFLAGTTDTQYF. DNA for the CDR3: TGTGCCAGCAGTGAACGGTTTCTAGCGGGGACCACAGATACGCAGTATTTT.

The J gene is TRBJ1-6, the V gene TRBV6-5; perhaps TRBD1 as D (5 bases). CDR3 length: 13 residues. V shed 4 bases and J shed 7 bases, with 8 bases lying between them. The germline V gene encodes CDR1 MNHEY and CDR2 SVGAGI. CDR3 amino acids: CASSWDPNSPLHF. The CDR3 coding sequence is TGTGCCAGCAGTTGGGACCCCAATTCACCCCTCCACTTT.

This clone came up once. This chain joins TRBV11-1 and TRBJ2-1; tentatively, D is TRBD2 (5 bases). The V gene's germline CDR1 is SGHAT and CDR2 FQDESV (reference sequence). V lost 7 bases and J 7 bases, leaving 23 bases between the germline ends. This CDR3 has 16 residues. Here the CDR3 DNA reads TGTGCCAGCAAATGGCGGGTTGATTCTTTTTGGAATGAGCAGTTCTTC. Protein: CASKWRVDSFWNEQFF.

The CDR3 spells CSVQGGPQAYNEQFF. The CDR3 region has the DNA TGCAGCGTGCAAGGGGGTCCTCAAGCCTACAATGAGCAGTTCTTC. The chain links TRBV29-1 to TRBJ2-1; possibly TRBD1 for D (6 bases). In germline, CDR1 is SQVTM, CDR2 ANQGSEA. CDR3 length: 15 amino acids. Trimming took off 6 bases at V and 2 bases at J, with 17 bases between the two ends.

The J gene is TRBJ1-6, the V gene TRBV7-3, with TRBD1 matching over 7 bases. In germline, CDR1 is SGHTA, CDR2 FQGTGA. The CDR3 consists of 16 residues. Germline trimming cut 5 bases from V and 7 bases from J; bases unmatched to any gene: 11. The CDR3 here is CASSRTGAPGNSPLHF. The DNA of the CDR3 is TGTGCCAGCAGCCGAACAGGGGCTCCAGGGAATTCACCCCTCCACTTT.

The genes are TRBV6-1 and TRBJ2-5, with TRBD2 matching over 9 bases. This CDR3 is built from 17 residues. Germline V gene sequence: CDR1 MNHNS, CDR2 SASEGT. V was clipped by 2 bases and J by 4 bases; unmatched bases: 11. CDR3 bases: TGTGCCAGCAGTGAAAGGTCCGGGCGGGGGGGCACAGAGACCCAGTACTTC. Translating gives CASSERSGRGGTETQYF.

CDR3 coding DNA: TGTGCCAGCAGCTCCTGGGTCGGCTATGGCTACACCTTC. As protein: CASSSWVGYGYTF. This chain joins TRBV6-5 and TRBJ1-2; D not certain. CDR3 size: 13 residues. The germline V and J ends were trimmed by 6 bases and 4 bases, with 12 bases remaining between them. The V gene's germline CDR1 is MNHEY and CDR2 SVGAGI.

This clone is a singleton in its sample. J is TRBJ2-2 and V is TRBV7-8; 8 positions match TRBD2. The ends lost 0 bases at V and 7 bases at J; junction bases unmatched: 4. The CDR3 is made up of 15 amino acids. Germline lookup yields CDR1 SGHVS and CDR2 FQNEAQ. The CDR3 loop is CASSLALAGIGELFF. The CDR3 nucleotides read TGTGCCAGCAGCTTAGCGCTAGCGGGTATCGGGGAGCTGTTTTTT.

The chain links TRBV7-2 to TRBJ2-3, with unresolved D. This CDR3 comprises 16 residues. The germline V and J ends were trimmed by 4 bases and 0 bases, with 14 bases remaining between them. Germline lookup yields CDR1 SGHTA and CDR2 FQGNSA. CDR3 bases: TGTGCCAGCAGCTCCCGCCAGCCATCTAGCACAGATACGCAGTATTTT. Translating gives CASSSRQPSSTDTQYF.

The chain couples TRBV9 to TRBJ2-3; 13 nucleotides align to TRBD2. V was clipped by 2 bases and J by 4 bases; unmatched bases: 10. CDR3 length: 18 amino acids. CDR1 SGDLS and CDR2 YYNGEE come from the germline V gene. In DNA, the CDR3 is TGTGCCAGCAGCGTCAAAGGGACTAGCGGGGTTGGGGCAGATACGCAGTATTTT. It translates to CASSVKGTSGVGADTQYF.

V is TRBV28 and J is TRBJ1-4, with D unclear. Germline V gene sequence: CDR1 MDHEN, CDR2 SYDVKM. This CDR3 region has 14 residues. Trimming cost V 4 bases and J 6 bases, with 12 bases left between them. This chain's CDR3 is CASSYLQLDEKLFF. For the CDR3, the DNA is TGTGCCAGCAGTTACCTACAGTTGGATGAAAAACTGTTTTTT.

The J gene is TRBJ1-6, the V gene TRBV20-1, with 9 bases fitting TRBD1. CDR3 length: 10 amino acids. V was pared by 1 base and J by 19 bases, with 2 bases of the junction left unmatched. Germline-derived CDR1 and CDR2 are DFQATT and SNEGSKA (reference sequence). The CDR3 loop is CSARGQGEHF. The CDR3 region has the DNA TGCAGTGCTAGAGGACAGGGGGAGCACTTT.

V gene TRBV29-1 combines with J gene TRBJ2-5; a weak D match, TRBD2 (7 bases). Germline V lookup: CDR1 SQVTM, CDR2 ANQGSEA. There are 13 residues in the CDR3. V dropped 7 bases and J dropped 6 bases, with 18 bases sitting between them. Written as DNA, the CDR3 is TGCAGCGCCAGTGGGGGGGCGATAAAGACCCAGTACTTC. Protein product: CSASGGAIKTQYF.

In its sample, this clone was seen once. This chain connects TRBV6-5 to TRBJ2-5; 11 positions match TRBD2. Germline CDR1 MNHEY, CDR2 SVGAGI. The CDR3 is 14 residues long. With 6 bases clipped from V and 5 bases from J, the junction kept 5 bases outside the gene matches. The CDR3 bases are TGTGCCAGCAGACTAGCGGGGGCGGGGGAGACCCAGTACTTC. Its translation is CASRLAGAGETQYF.

J is TRBJ1-1 and V is TRBV4-2; the match to TRBD1 covers 8 bases. The ends lost 6 bases at V and 5 bases at J; junction bases unmatched: 8. This CDR3 has 14 amino acids. The germline V gene has CDR1 LGHNA and CDR2 YNFKEQ. The chain's CDR3 is CASSATGGRTEAFF. The CDR3 bases are TGTGCCAGCAGTGCAACAGGGGGTCGGACTGAAGCTTTCTTT.

The rearrangement joins TRBV4-1 to TRBJ1-3, with 7 bases fitting TRBD1. The trim removed 1 base at V and 4 bases at J, leaving 13 bases unmatched. Germline CDR1 reads MGHRA; CDR2 reads YSYEKL. The CDR3 covers 18 residues. The CDR3 spells CASSQGLVGGQRGNTIYF. DNA of the CDR3: TGCGCCAGCAGCCAAGGCTTGGTAGGGGGCCAGCGCGGAAACACCATATATTTT.

V and J are TRBV6-5 and TRBJ1-3, with 9 bases lining up with TRBD1. V gave up 10 bases and J gave up 4 bases; unmatched junction bases: 2. From germline, CDR1 is MNHEY and CDR2 SVGAGI. This CDR3 has 12 amino acids. The CDR3 sequence: CATGTGGNTIYF. CDR3 nucleotide sequence: TGTGCCACCGGGACAGGGGGAAACACCATATATTTT.

The chain recombines TRBV9 with TRBJ2-2, with 13 bases aligning to TRBD2. CDR1 SGDLS and CDR2 YYNGEE come from the germline V gene. This CDR3 is 18 amino acids long. Trimming removed 2 bases from V and 4 bases from J; junction bases left unmatched: 8. For the CDR3, the DNA is TGTGCCAGCAGCGTCACTAGCGGGGGGGCCCGTGGCACCGGGGAGCTGTTTTTT. Its translation is CASSVTSGGARGTGELFF.

As DNA, the CDR3 is TGTGCCAGCGGGCGGCAGGGCCTTGACACTGAAGCTTTCTTT. Amino acids: CASGRQGLDTEAFF. The chain employs TRBV13 and TRBJ1-1; tentatively, D is TRBD1 (5 bases). The ends were cut back, 8 bases at V and 3 bases at J, with 16 bases in the middle. CDR1 is PRHDT, CDR2 FYEKMQ, per germline (reference sequence). The CDR3 is 14 residues long.

This chain links TRBV4-1 with TRBJ1-6, with D tentatively TRBD1 (5 bases). Trimming pared 0 bases from V and 6 bases from J, leaving 12 bases between. The CDR3 is 16 residues long. In germline, CDR1 is MGHRA, CDR2 YSYEKL. The CDR3 spells CASSQEFGATNSPLHF. The CDR3 nucleotides read TGCGCCAGCAGCCAAGAGTTCGGGGCTACTAATTCACCCCTCCACTTT.

This clone has just one count. The V gene is TRBV5-1, the J gene TRBJ1-3, with a weak D call TRBD1 (6 bases). From germline, CDR1 is SGHRS and CDR2 YFSETQ. V dropped 2 bases and J dropped 4 bases, with 22 bases sitting between them. The CDR3 consists of 18 residues. Written as DNA, the CDR3 is TGCGCCAGCAGCTTTGACAGGTTAAGGACATACCGGGGAAACACCATATATTTT. It yields the protein CASSFDRLRTYRGNTIYF.

J is TRBJ2-7 and V is TRBV7-2, with a tentative D call TRBD2 (6 bases). CDR1 SGHTA and CDR2 FQGNSA come from the germline V gene. The V gene lost 6 bases and the J gene lost 6 bases, with 21 bases spanning the gap. The CDR3 runs to 15 residues. This chain's CDR3 is CASRKDYQVALEQYF. The CDR3 coding sequence is TGTGCCAGCAGGAAGGACTACCAAGTAGCGCTCGAGCAGTACTTC.